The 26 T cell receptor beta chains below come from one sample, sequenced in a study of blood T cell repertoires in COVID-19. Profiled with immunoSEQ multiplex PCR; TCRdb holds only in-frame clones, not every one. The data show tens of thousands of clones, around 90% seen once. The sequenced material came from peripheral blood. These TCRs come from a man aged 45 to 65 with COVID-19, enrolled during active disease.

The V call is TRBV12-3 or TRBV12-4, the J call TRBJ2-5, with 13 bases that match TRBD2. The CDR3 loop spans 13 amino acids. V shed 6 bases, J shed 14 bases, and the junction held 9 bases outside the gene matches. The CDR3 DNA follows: TGTGCCAGCAGGCAGACTAGCGGGGGGCTCGGATACTTC. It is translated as CASRQTSGGLGYF.

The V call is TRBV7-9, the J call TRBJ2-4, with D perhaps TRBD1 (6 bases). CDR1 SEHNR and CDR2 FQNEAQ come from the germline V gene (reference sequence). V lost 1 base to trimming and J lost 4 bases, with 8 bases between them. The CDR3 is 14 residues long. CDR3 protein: CASSLEGVKNIQYF. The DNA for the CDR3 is TGTGCCAGCAGCTTAGAGGGGGTTAAAAACATTCAGTACTTC.

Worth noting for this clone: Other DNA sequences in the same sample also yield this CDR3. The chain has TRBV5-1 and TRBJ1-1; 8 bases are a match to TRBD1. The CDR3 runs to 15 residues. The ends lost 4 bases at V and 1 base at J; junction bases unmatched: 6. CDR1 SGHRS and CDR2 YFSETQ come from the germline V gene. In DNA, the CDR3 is TGCGCCAGCAGCCCGGAGGGACAGGCGAACACTGAAGCTTTCTTT. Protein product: CASSPEGQANTEAFF.

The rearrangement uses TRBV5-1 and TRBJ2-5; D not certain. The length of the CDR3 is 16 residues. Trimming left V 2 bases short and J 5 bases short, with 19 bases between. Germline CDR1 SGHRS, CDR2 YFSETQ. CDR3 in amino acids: CASSFEVVSDGETQYF. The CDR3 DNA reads TGCGCCAGCAGCTTTGAAGTGGTCTCTGACGGGGAGACCCAGTACTTC.

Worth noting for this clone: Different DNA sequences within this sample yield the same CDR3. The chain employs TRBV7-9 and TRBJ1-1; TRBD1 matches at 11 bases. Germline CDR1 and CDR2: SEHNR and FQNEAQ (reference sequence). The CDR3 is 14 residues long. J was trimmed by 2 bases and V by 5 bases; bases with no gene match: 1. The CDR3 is CASSRTGGNTEAFF. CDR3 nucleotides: TGTGCCAGCAGCCGGACAGGGGGCAACACTGAAGCTTTCTTT. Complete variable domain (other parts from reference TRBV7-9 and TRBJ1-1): DTGVSQNPRHKITKRGQNVTFRCDPISEHNRLYWYRQTLGQGPEFLTYFQNEAQLEKSRLLSDRFSAERPKGSFSTLEIQRTEQGDSAMYLCASSRTGGNTEAFFGQGTRLTVV.

DNA of the CDR3: TGTGCCAGCAAATCGACAGAAATGAGCTCTGGAAACACCATATATTTT. Translated, it gives CASKSTEMSSGNTIYF. The J gene is TRBJ1-3, the V gene TRBV2, with D possibly matching TRBD1 (5 bases). Trimming left V 7 bases short and J 0 bases short, with 16 bases between. The CDR3 is 16 amino acids. From germline, CDR1 is SNHLY and CDR2 FYNNEI.

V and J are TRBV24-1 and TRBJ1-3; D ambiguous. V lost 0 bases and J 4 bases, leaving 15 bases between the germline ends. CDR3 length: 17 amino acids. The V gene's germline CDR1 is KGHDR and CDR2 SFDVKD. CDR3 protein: CATSDLIRRGSGNTIYF. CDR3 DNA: TGTGCCACCAGTGATTTGATAAGGCGAGGTTCAGGAAACACCATATATTTT.

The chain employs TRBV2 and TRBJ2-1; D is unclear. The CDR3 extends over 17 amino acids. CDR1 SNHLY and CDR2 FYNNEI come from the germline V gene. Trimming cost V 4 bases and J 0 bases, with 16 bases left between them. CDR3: CASSGSLTHSSYNEQFF. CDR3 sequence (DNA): TGTGCCAGCAGTGGAAGTTTAACGCATAGCTCCTACAATGAGCAGTTCTTC.

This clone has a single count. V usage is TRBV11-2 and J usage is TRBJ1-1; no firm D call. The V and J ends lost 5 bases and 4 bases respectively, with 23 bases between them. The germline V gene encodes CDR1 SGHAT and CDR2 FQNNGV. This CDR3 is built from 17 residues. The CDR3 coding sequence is TGTGCCAGCAGCCCCCCTAGAATGACGGTATTTGGCACTGAAGCTTTCTTT. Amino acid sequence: CASSPPRMTVFGTEAFF. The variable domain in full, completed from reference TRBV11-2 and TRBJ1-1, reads EAGVAQSPRYKIIEKRQSVAFWCNPISGHATLYWYQQILGQGPKLLIQFQNNGVVDDSQLPKDRFSAERLKGVDSTLKIQPAKLEDSAVYLCASSPPRMTVFGTEAFFGQGTRLTVV.

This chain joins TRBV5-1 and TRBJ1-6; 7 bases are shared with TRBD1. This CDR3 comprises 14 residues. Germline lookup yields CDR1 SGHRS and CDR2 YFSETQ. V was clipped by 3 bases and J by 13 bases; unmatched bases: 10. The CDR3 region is CASSSGTAAHPLHF. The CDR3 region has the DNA TGCGCCAGCAGCTCCGGGACAGCCGCCCATCCCCTCCACTTT.

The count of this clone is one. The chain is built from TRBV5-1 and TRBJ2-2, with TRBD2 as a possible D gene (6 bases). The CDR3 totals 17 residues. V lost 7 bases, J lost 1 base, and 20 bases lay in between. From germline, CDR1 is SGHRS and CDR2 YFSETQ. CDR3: CASSHPSAGRNTGELFF. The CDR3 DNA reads TGCGCCAGCTCGCATCCTTCGGCGGGGAGGAACACCGGGGAGCTGTTTTTT.

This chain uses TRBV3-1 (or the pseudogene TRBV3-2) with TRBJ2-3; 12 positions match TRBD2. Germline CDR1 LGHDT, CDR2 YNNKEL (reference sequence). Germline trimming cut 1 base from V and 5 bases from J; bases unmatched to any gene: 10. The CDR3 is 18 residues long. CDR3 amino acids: CASSQVGVLAGGQDTQYF. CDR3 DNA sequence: TGTGCCAGCAGCCAAGTTGGGGTACTAGCGGGGGGCCAAGATACGCAGTATTTT.

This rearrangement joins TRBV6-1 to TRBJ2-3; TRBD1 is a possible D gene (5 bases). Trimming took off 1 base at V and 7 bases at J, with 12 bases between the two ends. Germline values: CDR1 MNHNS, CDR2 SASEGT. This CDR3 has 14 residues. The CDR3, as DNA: TGTGCCAGCAGTGAAGGAGGTCAGGGTAATACGCAGTATTTT. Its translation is CASSEGGQGNTQYF.

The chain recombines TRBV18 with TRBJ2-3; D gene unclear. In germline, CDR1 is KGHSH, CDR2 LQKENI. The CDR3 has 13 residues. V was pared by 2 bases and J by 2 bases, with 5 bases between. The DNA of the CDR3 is TGTGCCAGCTCACCAGGGCTCACAGATACGCAGTATTTT. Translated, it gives CASSPGLTDTQYF.

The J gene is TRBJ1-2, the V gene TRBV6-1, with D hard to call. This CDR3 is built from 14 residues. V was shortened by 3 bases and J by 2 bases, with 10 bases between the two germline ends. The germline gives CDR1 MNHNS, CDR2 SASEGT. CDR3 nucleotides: TGTGCCAGCAGTGAGTCGACGGGAAACTATGGCTACACCTTC. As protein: CASSESTGNYGYTF.

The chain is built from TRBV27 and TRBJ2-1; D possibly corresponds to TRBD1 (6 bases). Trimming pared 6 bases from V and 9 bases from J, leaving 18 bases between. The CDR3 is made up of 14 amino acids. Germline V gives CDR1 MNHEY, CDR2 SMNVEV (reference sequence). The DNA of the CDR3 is TGTGCCAGCAGCTATAACAGGGAAGTGGGTGAGCAGTTCTTC. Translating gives CASSYNREVGEQFF.

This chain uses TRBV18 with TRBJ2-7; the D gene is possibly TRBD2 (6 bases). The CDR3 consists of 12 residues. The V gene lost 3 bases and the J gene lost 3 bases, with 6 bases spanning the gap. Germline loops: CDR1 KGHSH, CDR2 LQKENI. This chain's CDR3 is CASSPEGYEQYF. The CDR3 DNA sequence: TGTGCCAGCTCACCGGAGGGCTACGAGCAGTACTTC. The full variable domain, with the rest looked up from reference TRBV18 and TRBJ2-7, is NAGVMQNPRHLVRRRGQEARLRCSPMKGHSHVYWYRQLPEEGLKFMVYLQKENIIDESGMPKERFSAEFPKEGPSILRIQQVVRGDSAAYFCASSPEGYEQYFGPGTRLTVT.

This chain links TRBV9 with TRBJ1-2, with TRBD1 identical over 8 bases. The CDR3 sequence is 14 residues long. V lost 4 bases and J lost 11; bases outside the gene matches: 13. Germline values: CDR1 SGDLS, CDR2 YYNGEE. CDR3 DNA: TGTGCCAGCAGCCCCAGGACAGGGAGGAACGGGTACACCTTC. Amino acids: CASSPRTGRNGYTF.

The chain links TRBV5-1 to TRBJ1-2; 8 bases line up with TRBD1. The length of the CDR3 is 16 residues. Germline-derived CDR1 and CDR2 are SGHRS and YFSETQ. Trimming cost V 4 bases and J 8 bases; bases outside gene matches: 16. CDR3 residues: CASSPTGGAVVTGYTF. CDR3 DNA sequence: TGCGCCAGCAGCCCAACAGGGGGAGCCGTAGTAACCGGCTACACCTTC.

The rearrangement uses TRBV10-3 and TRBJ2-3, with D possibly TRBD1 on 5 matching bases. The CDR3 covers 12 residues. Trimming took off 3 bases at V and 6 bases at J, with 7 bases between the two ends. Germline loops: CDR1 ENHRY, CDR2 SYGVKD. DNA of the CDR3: TGTGCCATCAGTGAATCAGGGGATACGCAGTATTTT. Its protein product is CAISESGDTQYF.

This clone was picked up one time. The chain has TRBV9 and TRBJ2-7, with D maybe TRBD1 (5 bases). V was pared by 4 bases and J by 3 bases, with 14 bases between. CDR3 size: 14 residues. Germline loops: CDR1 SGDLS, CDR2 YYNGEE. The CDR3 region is CASSSTDKFYEQYF. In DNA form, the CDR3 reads TGTGCCAGCAGCTCGACAGACAAATTCTACGAGCAGTACTTC.

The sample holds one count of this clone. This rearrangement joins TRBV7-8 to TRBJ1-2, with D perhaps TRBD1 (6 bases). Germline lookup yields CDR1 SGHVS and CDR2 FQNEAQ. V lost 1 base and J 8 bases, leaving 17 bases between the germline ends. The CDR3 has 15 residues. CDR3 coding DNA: TGTGCCAGCAGCTTAGGACCGGACAGTTCGGGCGGCTACACCTTC. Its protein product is CASSLGPDSSGGYTF.

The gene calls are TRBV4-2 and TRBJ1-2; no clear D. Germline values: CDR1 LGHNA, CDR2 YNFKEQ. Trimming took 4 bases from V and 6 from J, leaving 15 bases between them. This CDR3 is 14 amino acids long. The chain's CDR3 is CASSLNLARDGYTF. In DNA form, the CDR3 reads TGTGCCAGCAGCCTCAACCTGGCGAGGGATGGCTACACCTTC.

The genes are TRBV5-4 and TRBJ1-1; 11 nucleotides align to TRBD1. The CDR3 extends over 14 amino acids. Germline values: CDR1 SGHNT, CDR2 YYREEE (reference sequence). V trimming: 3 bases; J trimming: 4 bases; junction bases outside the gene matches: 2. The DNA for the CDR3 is TGTGCCAGCAGCTGGGGACAGGGGGGCACTGAAGCTTTCTTT. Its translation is CASSWGQGGTEAFF.

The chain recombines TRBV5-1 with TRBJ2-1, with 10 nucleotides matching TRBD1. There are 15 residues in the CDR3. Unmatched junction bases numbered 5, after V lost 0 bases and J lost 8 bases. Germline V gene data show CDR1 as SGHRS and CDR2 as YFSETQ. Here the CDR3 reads CASSLVDRGPDEQFF. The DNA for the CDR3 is TGCGCCAGCAGCTTGGTCGACAGGGGGCCCGATGAGCAGTTCTTC.

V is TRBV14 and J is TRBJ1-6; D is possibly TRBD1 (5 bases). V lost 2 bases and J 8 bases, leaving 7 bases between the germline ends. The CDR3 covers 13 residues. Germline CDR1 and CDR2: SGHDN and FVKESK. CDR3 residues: CASSQQGHSPLHF. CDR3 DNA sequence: TGTGCCAGCAGCCAACAGGGTCATTCACCCCTCCACTTT.